Listed below are T cell receptor beta chains from one sample, sequenced in a study of long-term antiretroviral therapy in people with HIV. The assay was immunoSEQ multiplex PCR, and TCRdb's table has in-frame clones only and misses some. The sample has about 28,000 clones; more than 85% are singletons. This specimen was unsorted PBMCs, taken 2 years after starting antiretroviral therapy. The receptors come from a man in his fifties with HIV. The CDR3 runs from the conserved cysteine through the conserved F or W. Clone sizes are given selectively: once, few, many, or a class where the clone is expanded.

V: TRBV18
J: TRBJ2-2
size: NA
CDR3: CASSPSTGELFF

V: TRBV7-9
J: TRBJ1-1
size: NA
CDR3: CASSFYREGAFF

V: TRBV28
J: TRBJ2-2
size: NA
CDR3: CASSAVGGVEGSGELFF

V: TRBV27
J: TRBJ1-1
size: few
CDR3: CASSPRSQRTEAFF

V: TRBV15
J: TRBJ1-4
size: NA
CDR3: CATSRDLPGTRAGATNEKLFF

V: TRBV19
J: TRBJ2-1
size: NA
CDR3: CASSTDRVYSGYNEQFF

V: TRBV18
J: TRBJ1-2
size: NA
CDR3: CASSVRTEANYGYTF

V: TRBV5-4
J: TRBJ1-1
size: few
CDR3: CASSLLSGNEAFF

V: TRBV4-1
J: TRBJ2-2
size: few
CDR3: CASSGQEGTGELFF

V: TRBV9
J: TRBJ2-2
size: NA
CDR3: CASSPRTDRNTGELFF

V: TRBV11-2
J: TRBJ2-2
size: NA
CDR3: CASSLRTSGGLRTGELFF

V: TRBV2
J: TRBJ2-3
size: NA
CDR3: CASSEAAGSGTDTQYF

V: TRBV7-9
J: TRBJ1-1
size: once
CDR3: CASSSGAPNTEAFF

V: TRBV28
J: TRBJ1-2
size: NA
CDR3: CAATTTNYGYTF

V: TRBV11-2
J: TRBJ2-7
size: NA
CDR3: CASSLDRDRGRSEQYF

V: TRBV10-3
J: NA
size: NA
CDR3: CAISVSTLAVTHYEQYF

V: TRBV30
J: TRBJ1-1
size: NA
CDR3: CAYKGPVITEAFF

V: TRBV30
J: TRBJ1-2
size: NA
CDR3: CAWSSGQGASGGYTF

V: TRBV27
J: TRBJ1-5
size: NA
CDR3: CASSSGQGARPQHF

V: TRBV11-2
J: TRBJ2-1
size: NA
CDR3: CASSQTGGGNEQFF

V: TRBV4-3
J: TRBJ2-5
size: NA
CDR3: CASSRLAGSEQYF

V: TRBV30
J: TRBJ1-5
size: NA
CDR3: CAWSVTENQPQHF

V: TRBV9
J: TRBJ2-3
size: NA
CDR3: CASSTPPDTQYF

V: TRBV2
J: TRBJ1-5
size: few
CDR3: CASSEQGNQPQHF

V: TRBV19
J: TRBJ1-2
size: NA
CDR3: CASMLQGGGYGYTF

V: TRBV7-3
J: TRBJ1-1
size: NA
CDR3: CASSLERENTEAFF

V: TRBV18
J: TRBJ1-3
size: NA
CDR3: CASSTESLGGNTIYF

V: TRBV6-1
J: TRBJ1-5
size: NA
CDR3: CASSGRMNSNQPQHF

V: TRBV28
J: TRBJ2-7
size: NA
CDR3: CASRGGNYEQYF

V: TRBV19
J: TRBJ2-7
size: NA
CDR3: CASSIRIVYEQYF

V: TRBV28
J: TRBJ2-7
size: NA
CDR3: CASSSTHSGSGEQYF

V: TRBV28
J: TRBJ2-2
size: NA
CDR3: CASSLYIFRLEAGELFF

V: TRBV9
J: TRBJ1-2
size: NA
CDR3: CASSVEGTGRYYGYTF

V: TRBV4-1
J: TRBJ2-1
size: NA
CDR3: CASSPQRGSSYNEQFF

V: TRBV28
J: TRBJ2-5
size: NA
CDR3: CASSRTGEETQYF

V: TRBV28
J: TRBJ2-1
size: NA
CDR3: CASGSYNEQFF

V: TRBV6-6
J: TRBJ1-1
size: NA
CDR3: CASSAYTEAFF

V: TRBV4-1
J: TRBJ1-1
size: few
CDR3: CASSQDPTGNRDTEAFF

V: TRBV11-3
J: TRBJ1-4
size: NA
CDR3: CASRRRDRDNEKLFF

V: TRBV29-1
J: TRBJ1-5
size: NA
CDR3: CSVGTDPQHF

V: TRBV28
J: TRBJ2-1
size: NA
CDR3: CASSLGDSYNEQFF

V: TRBV6-1
J: TRBJ1-2
size: NA
CDR3: CASSQGLSYGYTF

V: TRBV20-1
J: TRBJ1-4
size: NA
CDR3: CSSGTNEKLFF

V: TRBV11-2
J: TRBJ2-1
size: NA
CDR3: CASSSTSGRYNEQFF

V: TRBV7-8
J: TRBJ1-5
size: NA
CDR3: CASSARTGYSNQPQHF

V: TRBV9
J: TRBJ2-7
size: NA
CDR3: CASSVGLAGDFSYEQYF

V: TRBV11-2
J: TRBJ1-2
size: NA
CDR3: CASSALRTVYGYTF

V: TRBV6-1
J: TRBJ2-5
size: few
CDR3: CASSDIPGGGGQETQYF

V: TRBV10-1
J: TRBJ2-1
size: NA
CDR3: CASSERSGDPYNEQFF

V: TRBV7-2
J: TRBJ2-3
size: NA
CDR3: CASSLGQGPDTQYF

V: TRBV28
J: TRBJ1-5
size: NA
CDR3: CASSPGTGGSNQPQHF

V: TRBV28
J: TRBJ1-2
size: NA
CDR3: CASTPIPTNYGYTF

V: TRBV9
J: TRBJ1-3
size: NA
CDR3: CASNRGPEGNTIYF

V: TRBV27
J: TRBJ2-2
size: once
CDR3: CASSQGLAGLTGELFF